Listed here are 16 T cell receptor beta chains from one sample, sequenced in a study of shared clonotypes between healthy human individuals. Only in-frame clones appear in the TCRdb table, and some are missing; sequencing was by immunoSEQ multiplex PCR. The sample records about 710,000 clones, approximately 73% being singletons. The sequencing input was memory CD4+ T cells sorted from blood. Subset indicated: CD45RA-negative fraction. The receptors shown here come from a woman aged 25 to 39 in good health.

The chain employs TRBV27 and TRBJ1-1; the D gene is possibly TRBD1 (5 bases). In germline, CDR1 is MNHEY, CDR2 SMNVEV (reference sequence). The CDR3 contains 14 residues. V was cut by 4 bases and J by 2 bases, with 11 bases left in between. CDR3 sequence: CASSSWDGNTEAFF. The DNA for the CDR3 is TGTGCCAGCAGTTCATGGGACGGAAACACTGAAGCTTTCTTT.

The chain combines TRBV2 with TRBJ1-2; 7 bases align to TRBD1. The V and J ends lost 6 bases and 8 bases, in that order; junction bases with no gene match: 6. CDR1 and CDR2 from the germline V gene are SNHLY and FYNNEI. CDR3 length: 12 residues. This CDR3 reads CASRTGAIGYTF. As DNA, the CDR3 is TGTGCCAGCAGAACAGGGGCGATAGGCTACACCTTC.

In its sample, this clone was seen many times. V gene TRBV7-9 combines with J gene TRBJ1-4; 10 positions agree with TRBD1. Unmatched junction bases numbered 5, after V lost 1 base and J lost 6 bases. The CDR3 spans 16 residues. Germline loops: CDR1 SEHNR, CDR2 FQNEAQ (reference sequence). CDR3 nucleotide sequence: TGTGCCAGCAGCTTAGTTCTTGGACAGGGGGATGAAAAACTGTTTTTT. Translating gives CASSLVLGQGDEKLFF.

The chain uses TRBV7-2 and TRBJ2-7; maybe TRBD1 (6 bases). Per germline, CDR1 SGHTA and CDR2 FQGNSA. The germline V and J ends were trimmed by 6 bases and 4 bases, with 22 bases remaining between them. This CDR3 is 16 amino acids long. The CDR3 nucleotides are TGTGCCAGCAGTCGTAAACAGGGATGGGGGAATTACGAGCAGTACTTC. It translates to CASSRKQGWGNYEQYF.

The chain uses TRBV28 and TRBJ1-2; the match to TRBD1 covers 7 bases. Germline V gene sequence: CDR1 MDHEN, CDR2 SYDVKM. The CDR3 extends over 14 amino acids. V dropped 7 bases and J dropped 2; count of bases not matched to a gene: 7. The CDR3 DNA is TGTGCCAGCACTTACGGGACAGCGAACTATGGCTACACCTTC. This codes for CASTYGTANYGYTF.

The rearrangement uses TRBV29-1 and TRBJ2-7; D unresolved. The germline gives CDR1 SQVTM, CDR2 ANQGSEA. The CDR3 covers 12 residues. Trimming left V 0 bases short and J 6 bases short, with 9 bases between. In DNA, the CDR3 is TGCAGCGTTGAAGATCAACGGAGCGAGCAGTACTTC. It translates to CSVEDQRSEQYF.

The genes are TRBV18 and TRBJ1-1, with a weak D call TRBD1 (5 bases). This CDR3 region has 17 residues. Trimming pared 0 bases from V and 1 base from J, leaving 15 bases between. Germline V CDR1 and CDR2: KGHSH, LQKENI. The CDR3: CASSPPVVGLANTEAFF. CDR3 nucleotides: TGTGCCAGCTCACCACCTGTGGTGGGGCTAGCGAACACTGAAGCTTTCTTT.

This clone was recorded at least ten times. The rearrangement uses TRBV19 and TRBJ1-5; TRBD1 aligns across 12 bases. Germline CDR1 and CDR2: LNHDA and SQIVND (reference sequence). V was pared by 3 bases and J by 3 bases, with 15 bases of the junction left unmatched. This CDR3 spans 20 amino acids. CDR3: CASSIAGGQGARRFNQPQHF. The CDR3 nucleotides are TGTGCCAGTAGTATCGCCGGGGGACAGGGGGCGCGGCGGTTCAATCAGCCCCAGCATTTT.

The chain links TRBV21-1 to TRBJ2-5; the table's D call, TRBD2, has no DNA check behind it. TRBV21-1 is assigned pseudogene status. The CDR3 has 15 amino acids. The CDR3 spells CASSPTCSPGETQYF. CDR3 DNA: TGTGCCAGCAGCCCTACGTGTTCACCCGGTGAGACCCAGTACTTC.

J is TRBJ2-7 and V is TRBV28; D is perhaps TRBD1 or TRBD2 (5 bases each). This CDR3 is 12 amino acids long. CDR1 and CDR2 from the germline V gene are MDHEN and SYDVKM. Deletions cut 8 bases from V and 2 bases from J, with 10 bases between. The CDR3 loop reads CASVQGPYEQYF. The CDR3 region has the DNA TGTGCCAGCGTCCAGGGACCCTACGAGCAGTACTTC.

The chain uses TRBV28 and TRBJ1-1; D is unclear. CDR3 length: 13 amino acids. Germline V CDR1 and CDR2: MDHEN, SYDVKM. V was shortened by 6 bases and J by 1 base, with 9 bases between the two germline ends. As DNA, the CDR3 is TGTGCCAGCAGGGACGACAAGAACACTGAAGCTTTCTTT. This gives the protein CASRDDKNTEAFF.

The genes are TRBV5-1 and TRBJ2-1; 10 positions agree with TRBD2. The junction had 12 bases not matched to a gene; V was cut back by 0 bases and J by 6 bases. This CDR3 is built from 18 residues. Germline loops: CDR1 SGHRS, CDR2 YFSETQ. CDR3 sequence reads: CASSLAPAGTSVRNEQFF. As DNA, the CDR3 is TGCGCCAGCAGCTTGGCACCCGCCGGGACTAGCGTTCGCAATGAGCAGTTCTTC. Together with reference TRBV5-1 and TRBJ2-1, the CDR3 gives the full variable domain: KAGVTQTPRYLIKTRGQQVTLSCSPISGHRSVSWYQQTPGQGLQFLFEYFSETQRNKGNFPGRFSGRQFSNSRSEMNVSTLELGDSALYLCASSLAPAGTSVRNEQFFGPGTRLTVL.

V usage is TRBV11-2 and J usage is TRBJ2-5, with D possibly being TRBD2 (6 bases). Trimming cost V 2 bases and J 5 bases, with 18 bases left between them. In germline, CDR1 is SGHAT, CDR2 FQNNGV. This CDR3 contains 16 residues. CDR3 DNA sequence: TGTGCCAGCAGCTTATGGCAGGGCGGGATCGGCGAGACCCAGTACTTC. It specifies CASSLWQGGIGETQYF.

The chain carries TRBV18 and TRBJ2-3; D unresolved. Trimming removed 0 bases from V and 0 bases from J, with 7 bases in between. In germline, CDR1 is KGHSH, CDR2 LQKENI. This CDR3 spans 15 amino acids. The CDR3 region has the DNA TGTGCCAGCTCACCACCGGCCAGGAGCACAGATACGCAGTATTTT. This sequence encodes CASSPPARSTDTQYF.

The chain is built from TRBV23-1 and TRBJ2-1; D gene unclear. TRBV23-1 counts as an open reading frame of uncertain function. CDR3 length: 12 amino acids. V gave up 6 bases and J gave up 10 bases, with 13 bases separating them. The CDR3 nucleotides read TGCGCCAGCAGCCTGGTTCAGGAGGAGCAGTTCTTC. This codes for CASSLVQEEQFF.

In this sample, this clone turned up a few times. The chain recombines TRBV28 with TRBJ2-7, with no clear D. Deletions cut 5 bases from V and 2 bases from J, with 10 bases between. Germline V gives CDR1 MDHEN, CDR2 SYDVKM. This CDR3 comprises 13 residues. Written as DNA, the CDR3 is TGTGCCAGCAGTCCACACCTAACCTACGAGCAGTACTTC. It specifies CASSPHLTYEQYF. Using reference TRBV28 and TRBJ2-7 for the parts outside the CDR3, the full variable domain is DVKVTQSSRYLVKRTGEKVFLECVQDMDHENMFWYRQDPGLGLRLIYFSYDVKMKEKGDIPEGYSVSREKKERFSLILESASTNQTSMYLCASSPHLTYEQYFGPGTRLTVT.